What follows are 24 T cell receptor beta chains derived from one specimen sequenced in a study of early stage breast cancer tumors. TCRdb's copy holds only in-frame clones and misses some; the assay was immunoSEQ multiplex PCR. The table lists roughly 58,000 clones, about nine tenths of them singletons. Source material: blood. These receptors originate from a person aged 65 to 79 with breast cancer.

CDR3 coding DNA: TGTGCCTGGAGTGTACTCCGGGACATGGGGGAGCAGTACTTC. It is translated as CAWSVLRDMGEQYF. The genes are TRBV30 and TRBJ2-7; TRBD1 might be the D (6 bases). Germline loops: CDR1 GTSNPN, CDR2 SVGIG (reference sequence). Trimming pared 0 bases from V and 7 bases from J, leaving 16 bases between. The CDR3 spans 14 residues. Drawing the rest from reference TRBV30 and TRBJ2-7, the complete variable domain is SQTIHQWPATLVQPVGSPLSLECTVEGTSNPNLYWYRQAAGRGLQLLFYSVGIGQISSEVPQNLSASRPQDRQFILSSKKLLLSDSGFYLCAWSVLRDMGEQYFGPGTRLTVT.

The chain is built from TRBV6-5 and TRBJ2-2; TRBD1 matches 7 bases. Germline CDR1 MNHEY, CDR2 SVGAGI. After removal of 6 bases from V and 1 base from J, the junction contained 5 bases not matched to a gene. The CDR3 runs 15 residues. The CDR3 bases are TGTGCCAGCAGGTCGACAGGGAGGAACACCGGGGAGCTGTTTTTT. Translation: CASRSTGRNTGELFF.

The rearrangement joins TRBV10-1 to TRBJ2-7; 9 bases are a match to TRBD1. The CDR3 is made up of 14 amino acids. The V gene end was trimmed by 6 bases and the J gene end by 5 bases; junction bases not matched to a gene: 8. Germline CDR1 is WNHNN and CDR2 is SYGVQD (reference sequence). CDR3 nucleotides: TGCGCCAGCAGCCTAGGGGACAGGGCCCACGAGCAGTACTTC. It codes for CASSLGDRAHEQYF.

This clone was counted between two and nine times. The CDR3 sequence: CASSFQGQPTYEQYF. The CDR3 DNA reads TGTGCCAGCAGCTTTCAAGGACAGCCAACCTACGAGCAGTACTTC. The chain employs TRBV7-2 and TRBJ2-7, with D possibly being TRBD1 (6 bases). V dropped 3 bases and J dropped 2 bases, with 14 bases sitting between them. Germline values: CDR1 SGHTA, CDR2 FQGNSA. CDR3 length: 15 amino acids.

This chain connects TRBV9 to TRBJ1-1, with 11 bases aligning to TRBD1. The V gene's germline CDR1 is SGDLS and CDR2 YYNGEE. Trimming took 2 bases from V and 3 from J; bases not matched to a gene: 0. This CDR3 contains 14 residues. As DNA, the CDR3 is TGTGCCAGCAGCGTGGGACAGGGGGACACTGAAGCTTTCTTT. As protein: CASSVGQGDTEAFF.

This clone showed up just once. The V and J genes are TRBV6-5 and TRBJ2-3, with 10 bases lining up with TRBD2. This CDR3 is 14 amino acids long. Trimming removed 3 bases from V and 4 bases from J; junction bases left unmatched: 1. The germline V gene encodes CDR1 MNHEY and CDR2 SVGAGI. The CDR3 coding sequence is TGTGCCAGCAGTTATCTAGCGGGAGCAGATACGCAGTATTTT. Encoded protein: CASSYLAGADTQYF.

The rearrangement uses TRBV6-6 and TRBJ1-5; D uncertain. Trimming removed 2 bases at V and 4 bases at J, with 6 bases between. The germline CDR1 and CDR2 sequences are MNHNY and SVGAGI (reference sequence). This CDR3 contains 13 residues. The CDR3 sequence is CASSYLENQPQHF. CDR3 coding DNA: TGTGCCAGCAGTTACCTGGAGAATCAGCCCCAGCATTTT.

The chain carries TRBV9 and TRBJ2-3; 8 bases match TRBD1. This CDR3 has 14 amino acids. Germline V gene sequence: CDR1 SGDLS, CDR2 YYNGEE. The V gene end was trimmed by 4 bases and the J gene end by 2 bases; junction bases not matched to a gene: 3. This CDR3 reads CASSQGQATDTQYF. CDR3 in DNA: TGTGCCAGCAGCCAGGGACAGGCCACAGATACGCAGTATTTT. Full variable domain (missing parts from reference TRBV9 and TRBJ2-3): DSGVTQTPKHLITATGQRVTLRCSPRSGDLSVYWYQQSLDQGLQFLIQYYNGEERAKGNILERFSAQQFPDLHSELNLSSLELGDSALYFCASSQGQATDTQYFGPGTRLTVL.

V is TRBV10-1 and J is TRBJ2-1; tentatively, D is TRBD1 (5 bases). This CDR3 has 13 amino acids. Germline CDR1 is WNHNN and CDR2 is SYGVQD (reference sequence). V was pared by 3 bases and J by 8 bases, with 11 bases between. The CDR3 region is CASSESGLDEQFF. The CDR3 region has the DNA TGCGCCAGCAGTGAATCAGGGTTGGATGAGCAGTTCTTC.

This chain connects TRBV2 to TRBJ1-2; weak D call: TRBD1 (6 bases). Trimming removed 7 bases from V and 4 bases from J, with 13 bases in between. The CDR3 contains 13 residues. Germline V lookup: CDR1 SNHLY, CDR2 FYNNEI. The CDR3 region is CASTTDRVYGYTF. The DNA for the CDR3 is TGTGCCAGCACTACGGACAGAGTCTATGGCTACACCTTC.

The J gene is TRBJ1-4, the V gene TRBV4-1, with a weak D call TRBD1 (5 bases). Germline CDR1 and CDR2: MGHRA and YSYEKL. CDR3 length equals 15 residues. V lost 0 bases and J lost 5, with 10 bases in between. This CDR3 reads CASSQEGGTNEKLFF. For the CDR3, the DNA is TGCGCCAGCAGCCAAGAGGGAGGGACCAATGAAAAACTGTTTTTT.

The chain joins TRBV5-4 to TRBJ1-1; D remains unclear. The germline V and J ends were trimmed by 4 bases and 0 bases, with 10 bases remaining between them. Germline V CDR1 and CDR2: SGHNT, YYREEE (reference sequence). This CDR3 comprises 14 residues. CDR3 residues: CASSPQIMNTEAFF. DNA of the CDR3: TGTGCCAGCAGCCCGCAGATAATGAACACTGAAGCTTTCTTT.

The rearrangement joins TRBV4-1 to TRBJ1-4; 10 nucleotides match TRBD1. The CDR3 consists of 16 residues. Germline V CDR1 and CDR2: MGHRA, YSYEKL. V was pared by 4 bases and J by 7 bases, with 9 bases of the junction left unmatched. CDR3 sequence (DNA): TGCGCCAGCAGCCGGGAACCGGGACAGGGGAGTGAAAAACTGTTTTTT. Amino acid sequence: CASSREPGQGSEKLFF.

The chain links TRBV7-6 to TRBJ2-1; unclear D gene. The ends were cut back, 2 bases at V and 7 bases at J, with 6 bases in the middle. Germline V lookup: CDR1 SGHVS, CDR2 FNYEAQ. The CDR3 is 12 amino acids. The CDR3 spells CASSLTENEQFF. In nucleotides, the CDR3 is TGTGCCAGCAGCTTAACAGAGAATGAGCAGTTCTTC.

This clone appeared once. This chain uses TRBV11-2 with TRBJ2-1; TRBD1 is a possible D gene (8 bases). CDR3 length equals 15 residues. The germline gives CDR1 SGHAT, CDR2 FQNNGV. V gave up 5 bases and J gave up 6 bases, with 17 bases separating them. The CDR3 DNA reads as TGTGCCAGCAGCGAAGGACAGGGACTAACCAATGAGCAGTTCTTC. As protein: CASSEGQGLTNEQFF.

This sequence joins TRBV7-9 and TRBJ1-2; 9 positions agree with TRBD1. V shed 5 bases, J shed 8 bases, and the junction held 9 bases outside the gene matches. Germline-derived CDR1 and CDR2 are SEHNR and FQNEAQ (reference sequence). The CDR3 covers 14 residues. The DNA of the CDR3 is TGTGCCAGCAGCCTGGACAGGGGCCTGGGGGGCTACACCTTC. This codes for CASSLDRGLGGYTF.

V usage is TRBV9 and J usage is TRBJ2-1; a weak D match, TRBD1 (5 bases). The CDR3 runs to 13 residues. Trimming removed 1 base at V and 10 bases at J, with 12 bases between. The germline V gene has CDR1 SGDLS and CDR2 YYNGEE. CDR3 residues: CASSVRGALEQFF. CDR3 DNA sequence: TGTGCCAGCAGCGTACGTGGGGCCCTCGAGCAGTTCTTC.

The chain recombines TRBV10-2 with TRBJ2-7; TRBD2 is a possible D gene (6 bases). The V end was cut by 5 bases, the J end by 0 bases, with 11 bases between. CDR1 and CDR2 from the germline V gene are WSHSY and SAAADI. CDR3 length equals 14 residues. The CDR3: CASSNGRISYEQYF. The CDR3 DNA reads as TGCGCCAGCAGTAACGGGAGAATCTCCTACGAGCAGTACTTC.

This clone was counted between two and nine times. This rearrangement joins TRBV7-2 to TRBJ1-2; no clear D gene. The CDR3 has 15 residues. V shed 3 bases and J shed 0 bases, with 11 bases lying between them. CDR1 is SGHTA and CDR2 is FQGNSA in the germline V gene. The CDR3 DNA reads TGTGCCAGCAGCTTGCGGGCAGACACTAACTATGGCTACACCTTC. It is translated as CASSLRADTNYGYTF.

V is TRBV5-1 and J is TRBJ1-2; D is uncertain. The V end was cut by 0 bases, the J end by 4 bases, with 7 bases between. CDR3 size: 13 residues. Germline CDR1 SGHRS, CDR2 YFSETQ. The CDR3 DNA reads TGCGCCAGCAGCTTGGACGGGTTCTATGGCTACACCTTC. As protein: CASSLDGFYGYTF.

The chain uses TRBV5-1 and TRBJ2-5; 12 nucleotides agree with TRBD2. V lost 7 bases and J lost 0; bases outside the gene matches: 4. Germline V gene lookup returns CDR1 SGHRS and CDR2 YFSETQ. The CDR3 is 15 amino acids. The CDR3 sequence is CASVTSGGYQETQYF. The CDR3 bases are TGCGCCAGCGTTACTAGCGGGGGGTACCAAGAGACCCAGTACTTC.

The chain has TRBV6-1 and TRBJ2-6, with D hard to call. CDR1 is MNHNS, CDR2 SASEGT, per germline. V was trimmed by 6 bases and J by 0 bases, leaving 6 bases between them. The CDR3 totals 14 residues. The CDR3 DNA sequence: TGTGCCAGCAGGTACAGCTCTGGGGCCAACGTCCTGACTTTC. Translated, it gives CASRYSSGANVLTF.

The chain employs TRBV7-9 and TRBJ1-2; 12 bases fit TRBD1. CDR3 length: 16 amino acids. With V trimmed by 5 bases and J by 6 bases, 10 bases remained unmatched. Germline V gene lookup returns CDR1 SEHNR and CDR2 FQNEAQ (reference sequence). The DNA for the CDR3 is TGTGCCAGCAGCCAGGGGGACAGGGGGCAGAACGATGGCTACACCTTC. The encoded protein is CASSQGDRGQNDGYTF.

The chain combines TRBV21-1 with TRBJ2-7; the listed D gene, TRBD2, was not tested against the DNA. TRBV21-1 is recorded as a pseudogene. This CDR3 has 19 amino acids. The DNA for the CDR3 is TGTGCCAGCAGCAAAGCGTACAGGAAGGGCGGGGGGTCTGCCTACGAGCAGTACTTC. Translating it yields CASSKAYRKGGGSAYEQYF.